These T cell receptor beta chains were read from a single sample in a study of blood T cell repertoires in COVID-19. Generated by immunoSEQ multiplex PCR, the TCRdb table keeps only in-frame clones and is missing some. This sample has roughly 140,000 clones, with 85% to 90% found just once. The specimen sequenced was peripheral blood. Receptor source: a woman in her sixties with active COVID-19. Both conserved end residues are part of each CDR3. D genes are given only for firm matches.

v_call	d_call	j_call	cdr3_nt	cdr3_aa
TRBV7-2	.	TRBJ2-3	TGTGCCAGCAGCTTAGGCGGCACAGGGCCAGATACGCAGTATTTT	CASSLGGTGPDTQYF
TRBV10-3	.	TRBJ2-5	TGTGCCATCAGTACTGGAGAGCTGTCGGAGACCCAGTACTTC	CAISTGELSETQYF
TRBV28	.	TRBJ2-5	TGTGCCAGCAGTTTACGGGGAGGCCAGTCGGCCCAGTACTTC	CASSLRGGQSAQYF
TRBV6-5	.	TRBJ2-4	TGTGCCAGCAGTTACTCGATGGAGGCAAAAAACATTCAGTACTTC	CASSYSMEAKNIQYF
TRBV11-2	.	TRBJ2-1	TGTGCCAGCACCCCCGGCGGGACCTCCTACAATGAGCAGTTCTTC	CASTPGGTSYNEQFF
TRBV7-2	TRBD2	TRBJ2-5	TGTGCTGGGGCGGGAGGGCCCGAAGAGACCCAGTACTTC	CAGAGGPEETQYF
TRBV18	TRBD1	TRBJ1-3	TGTGCCAGCTCACCCCAGGGACAGGGCCGTGCTGGAAACACCATATATTTT	CASSPQGQGRAGNTIYF
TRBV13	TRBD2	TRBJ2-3	TGTGCCAGCAGCTTATGGCGGGAGGGACCACCCACAGATACGCAGTATTTT	CASSLWREGPPTDTQYF
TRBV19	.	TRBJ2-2	TGTGCCAGTAGCCCCCAGGGTGATACCGGGGAGCTGTTTTTT	CASSPQGDTGELFF
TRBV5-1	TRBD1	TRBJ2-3	TGCGCCAGCAGCTTGGGAACAGGGGGGGATACGCAGTATTTT	CASSLGTGGDTQYF
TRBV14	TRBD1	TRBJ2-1	TGTGCCAGCAGCCCCGGACAGGGTCCCTACAATGAGCAGTTCTTC	CASSPGQGPYNEQFF
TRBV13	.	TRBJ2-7	TGTGCCAGCAGCTTAGGATGGGCAGACGAGCAGTACTTC	CASSLGWADEQYF
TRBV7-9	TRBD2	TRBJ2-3	TGTGCCAGCAGTTCTTGGGCTAGCGGGTACACTTCTAGCACAGATACGCAGTATTTT	CASSSWASGYTSSTDTQYF
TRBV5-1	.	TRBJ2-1	TGCGCCAGCAGCAAGACTACTCCCTCCTACAATGAGCAGTTCTTC	CASSKTTPSYNEQFF
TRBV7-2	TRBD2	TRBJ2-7	TGTGCCAGCAGCCATGACGCGGGAGGGTTCGAGCAGTACTTC	CASSHDAGGFEQYF